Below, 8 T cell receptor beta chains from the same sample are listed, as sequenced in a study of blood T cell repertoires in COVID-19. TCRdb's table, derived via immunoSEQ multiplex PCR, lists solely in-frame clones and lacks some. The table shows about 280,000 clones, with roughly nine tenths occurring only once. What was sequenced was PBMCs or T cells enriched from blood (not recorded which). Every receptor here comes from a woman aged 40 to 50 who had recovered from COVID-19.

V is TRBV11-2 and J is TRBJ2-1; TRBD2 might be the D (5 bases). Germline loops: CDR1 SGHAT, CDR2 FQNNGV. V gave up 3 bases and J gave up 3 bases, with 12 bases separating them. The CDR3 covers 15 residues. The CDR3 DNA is TGTGCCAGCAGCTTTGGAGGACCGATCTACAATGAGCAGTTCTTC. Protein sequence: CASSFGGPIYNEQFF.

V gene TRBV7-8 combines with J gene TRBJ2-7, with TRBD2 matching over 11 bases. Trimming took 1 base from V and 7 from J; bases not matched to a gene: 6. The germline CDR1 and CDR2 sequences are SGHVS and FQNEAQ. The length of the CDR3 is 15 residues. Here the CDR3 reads CASSLELAGVREQYF. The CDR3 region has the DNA TGTGCCAGCAGCTTAGAACTAGCGGGAGTACGGGAGCAGTACTTC. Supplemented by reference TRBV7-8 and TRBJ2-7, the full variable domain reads GAGVSQSPRYKVAKRGQDVALRCDPISGHVSLFWYQQALGQGPEFLTYFQNEAQLDKSGLPSDRFFAERPEGSVSTLKIQRTQQEDSAVYLCASSLELAGVREQYFGPGTRLTVT.

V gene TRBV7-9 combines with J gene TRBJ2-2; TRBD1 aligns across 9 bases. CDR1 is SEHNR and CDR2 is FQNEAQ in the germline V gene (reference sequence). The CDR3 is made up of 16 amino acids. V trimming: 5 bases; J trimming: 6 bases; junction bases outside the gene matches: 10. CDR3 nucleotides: TGTGCCAGCAGCGGGGACAGGGCCGGGAGCGCCGGGGAGCTGTTTTTT. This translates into CASSGDRAGSAGELFF.

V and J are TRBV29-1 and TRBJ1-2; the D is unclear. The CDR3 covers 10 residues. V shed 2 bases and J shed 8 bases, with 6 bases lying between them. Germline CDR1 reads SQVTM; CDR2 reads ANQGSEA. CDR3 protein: CSVEPGGYTF. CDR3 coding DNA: TGCAGCGTTGAACCCGGGGGCTACACCTTC.

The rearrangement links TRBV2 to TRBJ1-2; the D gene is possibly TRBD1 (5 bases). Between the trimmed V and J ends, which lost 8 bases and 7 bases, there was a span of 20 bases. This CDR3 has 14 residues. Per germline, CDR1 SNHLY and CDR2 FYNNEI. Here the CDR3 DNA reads TGTGCCAGCTCCCCGGGAGCAGGGTGGCCTGGCTACACCTTC. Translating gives CASSPGAGWPGYTF.

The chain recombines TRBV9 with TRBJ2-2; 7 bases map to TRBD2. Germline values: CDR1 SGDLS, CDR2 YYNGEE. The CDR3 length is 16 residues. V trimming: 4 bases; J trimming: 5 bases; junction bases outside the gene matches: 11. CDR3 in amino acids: CASSLREGEGTGELFF. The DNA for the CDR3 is TGTGCCAGCAGCCTGAGGGAGGGAGAGGGGACCGGGGAGCTGTTTTTT.

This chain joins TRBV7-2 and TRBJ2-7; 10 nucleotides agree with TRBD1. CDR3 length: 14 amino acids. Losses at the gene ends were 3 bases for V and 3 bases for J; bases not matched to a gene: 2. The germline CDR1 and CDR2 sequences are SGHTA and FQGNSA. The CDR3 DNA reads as TGTGCCAGCAGCTTGGGGACAGGGGTCTACGAGCAGTACTTC. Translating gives CASSLGTGVYEQYF.

The CDR3 is CSALNYYEQYF. CDR3 nucleotide sequence: TGCAGTGCCCTGAACTACTACGAGCAGTACTTC. The V gene is TRBV20-1, the J gene TRBJ2-7, with D uncertain. CDR1 DFQATT and CDR2 SNEGSKA come from the germline V gene (reference sequence). This CDR3 has 11 residues. With 6 bases removed from V and 3 bases from J, the gap between germline ends came to 9 bases.